These 13 T cell receptor beta chains came from one sample sequenced in a study of T cell changes during pregnancy in multiple sclerosis (dated by TCRdb to between 2018 and 2020). Libraries were made using the immunoSEQ multiplex PCR assay. The table comes from immuneACCESS by way of TCRdb, which keeps in-frame sequences with V and J called. Part of the clones is missing from these tables; in studies checked, under half for an unresolved V gene and the rest for unknown reasons. The sample table shows about 80,000 clones, and 94% are seen once. Clones ranked in the top ten supply more than 0.75% of the sample. Material: peripheral blood, obtained in the second trimester of pregnancy. The receptors were sampled from a female donor in good health, enrolled as a control in a pregnancy study.

This chain joins TRBV10-3 and TRBJ1-1; D gene uncertain. Germline V gene sequence: CDR1 ENHRY, CDR2 SYGVKD. The CDR3 has 14 amino acids. Trimming removed 3 bases from V and 6 bases from J, with 14 bases in between. The CDR3: CAISDEGTASEAFF. The CDR3 DNA reads as TGTGCCATCAGTGACGAAGGTACAGCCTCTGAAGCTTTCTTT.

This clone has more than one count but fewer than ten. The chain links TRBV18 to TRBJ1-1; 8 bases map to TRBD1. Germline CDR1 KGHSH, CDR2 LQKENI. Unmatched junction bases numbered 1, after V lost 0 bases and J lost 1 base. The length of the CDR3 is 15 residues. CDR3 sequence reads: CASSPPTGANTEAFF. The CDR3 DNA reads TGTGCCAGCTCACCACCGACAGGGGCGAACACTGAAGCTTTCTTT.

This rearrangement joins TRBV6-5 to TRBJ2-7; 7 nucleotides align to TRBD1. This CDR3 comprises 15 residues. Per germline, CDR1 MNHEY and CDR2 SVGAGI. J was trimmed by 0 bases and V by 6 bases; bases with no gene match: 8. CDR3 residues: CASRRGAGGSYEQYF. CDR3 nucleotide sequence: TGTGCCAGCAGAAGAGGGGCAGGGGGCTCCTACGAGCAGTACTTC.

This CDR3 is CAWRRSTTNEKLFF. CDR3 DNA sequence: TGTGCCTGGAGACGGTCGACAACTAATGAAAAACTGTTTTTT. V gene TRBV30 combines with J gene TRBJ1-4; D unclear. CDR1 and CDR2 from the germline V gene are GTSNPN and SVGIG (reference sequence). This CDR3 region has 14 residues. Deletions cut 3 bases from V and 0 bases from J, with 8 bases between.

This sequence joins TRBV13 and TRBJ2-7; 9 nucleotides agree with TRBD1. This CDR3 region has 15 residues. CDR1 PRHDT and CDR2 FYEKMQ come from the germline V gene (reference sequence). The V and J ends lost 2 bases and 1 base, in that order; junction bases with no gene match: 3. CDR3 DNA: TGTGCCAGCAGCTTATGGACAGGGGAATCCTACGAGCAGTACTTC. Its translation: CASSLWTGESYEQYF.

V usage is TRBV5-4 and J usage is TRBJ2-1; 9 bases agree with TRBD2. The V segment lost 7 bases and the J segment 5 bases; nucleotides outside the gene matches: 4. The CDR3 contains 13 residues. CDR1 SGHNT and CDR2 YYREEE come from the germline V gene (reference sequence). CDR3 DNA sequence: TGTGCCAGCGGGCTAGCGGGAAACAATGAGCAGTTCTTC. Protein product: CASGLAGNNEQFF. Based on the CDR3 plus reference TRBV5-4 and TRBJ2-1, the full variable domain is ETGVTQSPTHLIKTRGQQVTLRCSSQSGHNTVSWYQQALGQGPQFIFQYYREEENGRGNFPPRFSGLQFPNYSSELNVNALELDDSALYLCASGLAGNNEQFFGPGTRLTVL.

This chain uses TRBV7-9 with TRBJ2-7; unclear D gene. The CDR3 is 15 residues long. From germline, CDR1 is SEHNR and CDR2 FQNEAQ (reference sequence). The V gene lost 0 bases and the J gene lost 0 bases, with 9 bases spanning the gap. CDR3 bases: TGTGCCAGCAGCTTAGCGGGTTCTAGCTCCTACGAGCAGTACTTC. This sequence encodes CASSLAGSSSYEQYF.

The CDR3 DNA reads TGTGCCAGCAGTGAAGGGACACGATTCTACGAGCAGTACTTC. The encoded protein is CASSEGTRFYEQYF. V is TRBV2 and J is TRBJ2-7, with D possibly matching TRBD1 (5 bases). Trimming took off 1 base at V and 3 bases at J, with 10 bases between the two ends. Germline-derived CDR1 and CDR2 are SNHLY and FYNNEI. The CDR3 runs to 14 residues.

The chain joins TRBV2 to TRBJ2-5, with 9 nucleotides matching TRBD2. Germline values: CDR1 SNHLY, CDR2 FYNNEI. The CDR3 extends over 14 amino acids. Trimming at V came to 6 bases and at J to 2 bases, leaving 4 bases not matched to a gene. In DNA form, the CDR3 reads TGTGCCAGCAGGGGGCGGGGGGGACAAGAGACCCAGTACTTC. Its translation: CASRGRGGQETQYF.

The rearrangement uses TRBV14 and TRBJ1-1, with 7 positions matching TRBD1. V lost 5 bases, J lost 4 bases, and 10 bases stayed unmatched. This CDR3 region has 15 residues. Germline CDR1 SGHDN, CDR2 FVKESK. CDR3 sequence (DNA): TGTGCCAGCAGCAAAGGAGGGGGCCGGAGCACTGAAGCTTTCTTT. It specifies CASSKGGGRSTEAFF. The variable domain in full, completed from reference TRBV14 and TRBJ1-1, reads EAGVTQFPSHSVIEKGQTVTLRCDPISGHDNLYWYRRVMGKEIKFLLHFVKESKQDESGMPNNRFLAERTGGTYSTLKVQPAELEDSGVYFCASSKGGGRSTEAFFGQGTRLTVV.

In its sample, this clone was seen once. The genes are TRBV4-1 and TRBJ1-1, with unresolved D. V was pared by 4 bases and J by 3 bases, with 15 bases between. The CDR3 extends over 15 amino acids. Per germline, CDR1 MGHRA and CDR2 YSYEKL. CDR3 DNA: TGCGCCAGCAGCCCACTTGCCCGAGAGGACACTGAAGCTTTCTTT. Its protein is CASSPLAREDTEAFF.

The V call is TRBV4-2, the J call TRBJ1-2, with TRBD1 matching over 7 bases. The junction had 8 bases not matched to a gene; V was cut back by 1 base and J by 3 bases. This CDR3 region has 16 residues. Germline V gene sequence: CDR1 LGHNA, CDR2 YNFKEQ. CDR3 loop: CASSQAGTEEDYGYTF. The CDR3, as DNA: TGTGCCAGCAGCCAAGCCGGGACAGAGGAAGACTATGGCTACACCTTC.

This chain links TRBV19 with TRBJ2-3, with D possibly TRBD2 on 6 matching bases. The CDR3 is made up of 15 amino acids. Per germline, CDR1 LNHDA and CDR2 SQIVND (reference sequence). V dropped 3 bases and J dropped 1 base, with 11 bases sitting between them. The CDR3 DNA reads as TGTGCCAGTAGTATCGCCGGAGGGGGCACAGATACGCAGTATTTT. Residues: CASSIAGGGTDTQYF.